Following are 9 T cell receptor beta chains from one sample sequenced in a study of CD8 T cells in ankylosing spondylitis. Each CDR3 protein gets one entry after TCRdb re-called the 5' RACE reads with MiXCR. The sample records about 280,000 distinct CDR3 sequences, 20% being singletons. Material for sequencing was blood, either unsorted or a sorted T cell fraction (not recorded which). The receptors come from a male donor with ankylosing spondylitis or in good health (not recorded which).

This clonotype occurred many times. The gene calls are TRBV29-1 and TRBJ1-1; 8 bases are a match to TRBD1. The V gene's germline CDR1 is SQVTM and CDR2 ANQGSEA. The CDR3 runs to 13 residues. Trimming cost V 6 bases and J 2 bases; bases outside gene matches: 5. This CDR3 is CSVAGQENTEAFF. The CDR3 nucleotides are TGCAGCGTGGCGGGACAGGAAAACACTGAAGCTTTCTTT. Based on the CDR3 plus reference TRBV29-1 and TRBJ1-1, the full variable domain is SAVISQKPSRDICQRGTSLTIQCQVDSQVTMMFWYRQQPGQSLTLIATANQGSEATYESGFVIDKFPISRPNLTFSTLTVSNMSPEDSSIYLCSVAGQENTEAFFGQGTRLTVV.

The sample holds a few counts of this clonotype. The chain couples TRBV11-1 to TRBJ2-5; a possible D gene is TRBD2 (5 bases). The germline CDR1 and CDR2 sequences are SGHAT and FQDESV (reference sequence). The CDR3 spans 15 residues. The ends were cut back, 1 base at V and 1 base at J, with 10 bases in the middle. CDR3 residues: CASSLGDGIQETQYF. CDR3 bases: TGTGCCAGCAGCTTAGGTGACGGGATCCAAGAGACCCAGTACTTC.

The table lists this clonotype with a few counts. V is TRBV28 and J is TRBJ2-3; D is uncertain. The CDR3 sequence is 14 residues long. Trimming left V 10 bases short and J 0 bases short, with 14 bases between. Per germline, CDR1 MDHEN and CDR2 SYDVKM. Written as DNA, the CDR3 is TGTGCCATTTCAAGGGTCGCCAGCACAGATACGCAGTATTTT. Encoded protein: CAISRVASTDTQYF.

This clonotype was counted between two and nine times. V gene TRBV5-1 combines with J gene TRBJ1-1; perhaps TRBD1 as D (5 bases). With 1 base removed from V and 5 bases from J, the gap between germline ends came to 12 bases. Germline CDR1 SGHRS, CDR2 YFSETQ. This CDR3 region has 14 residues. As DNA, the CDR3 is TGCGCCAGCAGCTTGTGGGACCCACGGACTGAAGCTTTCTTT. Its translation: CASSLWDPRTEAFF.

This clonotype was detected a few times. The CDR3 is CSASPPGRAVNEQFF. The CDR3 DNA is TGCAGTGCTAGCCCGCCAGGTCGCGCGGTCAATGAGCAGTTCTTC. The chain links TRBV20-1 to TRBJ2-1; D ambiguous. V lost 3 bases and J 6 bases, leaving 18 bases between the germline ends. Germline CDR1 is DFQATT and CDR2 is SNEGSKA (reference sequence). This CDR3 is built from 15 residues.

This sequence joins TRBV14 and TRBJ2-3; perhaps TRBD2 as D (6 bases). Trimming left V 1 base short and J 5 bases short, with 19 bases between. The CDR3 extends over 17 amino acids. CDR1 and CDR2 (germline): SGHDN, FVKESK. The CDR3 region has the DNA TGTGCCAGCAGCCAAGGTGCCCTGGGACTCCCGCAAGATACGCAGTATTTT. Translation gives CASSQGALGLPQDTQYF.

This clonotype has at least ten counts. The V call is TRBV12-3 or TRBV12-4, the J call TRBJ2-3, with D possibly matching TRBD2 (5 bases). The germline V and J ends were trimmed by 8 bases and 3 bases, with 9 bases remaining between them. This CDR3 has 12 amino acids. The CDR3 here is CASGSVTDTQYF. CDR3 DNA: TGTGCCAGCGGTAGCGTGACAGATACGCAGTATTTT.

This clonotype was seen ten or more times. The chain has TRBV24-1 and TRBJ2-5; D unresolved. Trimming removed 3 bases from V and 0 bases from J, with 7 bases in between. The CDR3 is 14 residues long. Germline assignment: CDR1 KGHDR and CDR2 SFDVKD. The CDR3 here is CATSDEMYQETQYF. CDR3 nucleotide sequence: TGTGCCACCAGTGATGAGATGTACCAAGAGACCCAGTACTTC.

There are a few counts of this clonotype. The rearrangement uses TRBV5-1 and TRBJ2-1, with 11 bases aligning to TRBD2. J lost 0 bases, V lost 2 bases, and 7 bases had no gene match. Per the germline V gene, CDR1 is SGHRS and CDR2 is YFSETQ. The CDR3 runs to 18 residues. CDR3 loop: CASSLGLAGGRSYNEQFF. The CDR3 bases are TGCGCCAGCAGCTTAGGTCTAGCGGGAGGTCGCTCCTACAATGAGCAGTTCTTC.